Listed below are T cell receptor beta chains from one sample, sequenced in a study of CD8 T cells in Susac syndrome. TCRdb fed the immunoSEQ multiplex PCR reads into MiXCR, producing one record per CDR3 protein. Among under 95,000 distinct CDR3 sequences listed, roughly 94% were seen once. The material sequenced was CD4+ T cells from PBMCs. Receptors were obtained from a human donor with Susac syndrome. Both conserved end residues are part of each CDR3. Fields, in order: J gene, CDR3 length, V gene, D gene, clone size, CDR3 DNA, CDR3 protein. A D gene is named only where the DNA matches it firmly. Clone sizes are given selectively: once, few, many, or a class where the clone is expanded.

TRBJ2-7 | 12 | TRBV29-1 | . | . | TGCAGCGGGACAGGGAGGGGGTACGAGCAGTACTTC | CSGTGRGYEQYF
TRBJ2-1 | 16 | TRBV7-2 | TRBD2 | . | TGTGCCAGCAGCTTAGTCGGGGGGGACTCCTACAATGAGCAGTTCTTC | CASSLVGGDSYNEQFF
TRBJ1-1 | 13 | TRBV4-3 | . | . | TGCGCCAGCAGTCAGATGGACGGAACTGAAGCTTTCTTT | CASSQMDGTEAFF
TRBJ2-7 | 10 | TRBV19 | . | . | TGTGCCAGTGGAACCTACGAGCAGTACTTC | CASGTYEQYF
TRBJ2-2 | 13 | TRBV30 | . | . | TGTGCCCTTATGTTACGGAACACCGGGGAGCTGTTTTTT | CALMLRNTGELFF
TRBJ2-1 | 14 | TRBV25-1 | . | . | TGTGCCAGCAGTCCCCGGGCCCGGGACGATGAGCAGTTCTTC | CASSPRARDDEQFF
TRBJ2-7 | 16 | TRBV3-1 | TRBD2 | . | TGTGCCAGCAGCCTCAATCCGCTGGGACTAGCGGACGAGCAGTACTTC | CASSLNPLGLADEQYF
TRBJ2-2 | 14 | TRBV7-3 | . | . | TGTGCCAGCAGCTTCAGCGGCGGGACCGGGGAGCTGTTTTTT | CASSFSGGTGELFF
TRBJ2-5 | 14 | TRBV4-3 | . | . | TGCGCCAGCAGCCGTTCGACAGGTCGGGAGACCCAGTACTTC | CASSRSTGRETQYF
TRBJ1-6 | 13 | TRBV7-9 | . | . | TGTGCCAGCAGCTTAGGACAGAATTCACCCCTCCACTTT | CASSLGQNSPLHF
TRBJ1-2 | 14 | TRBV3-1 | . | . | TGTGCCAGCAGCCACACGGACAGACTCTATGGCTACACCTTC | CASSHTDRLYGYTF
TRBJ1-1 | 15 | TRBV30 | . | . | TGTGCCTGGACCCACCCGACAATTATGAACACTGAAGCTTTCTTT | CAWTHPTIMNTEAFF
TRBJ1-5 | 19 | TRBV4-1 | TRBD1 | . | TGCGCCAGCAGCCAAGATTCCTTACAGGGGCGGGTACGCAATCAGCCCCAGCATTTT | CASSQDSLQGRVRNQPQHF
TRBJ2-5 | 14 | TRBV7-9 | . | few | TGTGCCAGCAGCTTAGCTGGGGACCAAGAGACCCAGTACTTC | CASSLAGDQETQYF
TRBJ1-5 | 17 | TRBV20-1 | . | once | TGCAGTGCTAGTGGACCGGTGGGGGCAGGGCTCAATCAGCCCCAGCATTTT | CSASGPVGAGLNQPQHF
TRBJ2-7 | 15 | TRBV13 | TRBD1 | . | TGTGCCAGCAGCTTAGTGGGACAGTCTATATACGAGCAGTACTTC | CASSLVGQSIYEQYF